These T cell receptor beta chains were read from a single sample in a study of neurological immune-mediated disorders. MiXCR, applied by TCRdb to the 5' RACE reads, yields one record per CDR3 protein. The sample gives some 66,000 distinct CDR3 sequences, 4.5% of which show up once; about 6.9% is in the top ten. The sample consisted of PBMCs. The source of these receptors is a man aged 25 to 40 with multiple sclerosis. Both conserved end residues are part of each CDR3. The order of the fields is D gene, clone size, V gene, J gene, CDR3 DNA, CDR3 protein. A D gene is named only where the DNA matches it firmly. A clone size is listed for some rows: how often the clone was seen (once, few, many), or a class if it is expanded.

>TRBD1|many|TRBV5-1|TRBJ2-7
TGCGCCAGCAGCTTGGCGAAGACAGGGGATAGTGACGAGCAGTACTTC
CASSLAKTGDSDEQYF
>TRBD1|NA|TRBV5-1|TRBJ2-2
TGCGCCAGCAGCTTACGACAGGGTTACACCGGGGAGCTGTTTTTT
CASSLRQGYTGELFF
>NA|few|TRBV5-1|TRBJ1-1
TGCGCCAGCAGCCCAAGCGAGGGAGCGGTTCCTGAAGCTTTCTTT
CASSPSEGAVPEAFF
>TRBD1|many|TRBV4-1|TRBJ1-1
TGCGCCAGCAGCCCTGGGGACAGGATTCTAACTGAAGCTTTCTTT
CASSPGDRILTEAFF
>NA|many|TRBV20-1|TRBJ2-1
TGCAGTGCTAGTCTGGGGCGGGGCTACAATGAGCAGTTCTTC
CSASLGRGYNEQFF
>TRBD1|many|TRBV5-1|TRBJ1-1
TGCGCCAGCAGCTTGGAAAGGGGGCCGAGGGTGAACACTGAAGCTTTCTTT
CASSLERGPRVNTEAFF
>NA|many|TRBV12-3/TRBV12-4|TRBJ2-7
TGTGCCAGCAAGATGATCGACGGAAACGAGCAGTACTTC
CASKMIDGNEQYF
>TRBD1|many|TRBV14|TRBJ2-2
TGTGCCAGCAGCCAAGTTCGACAGGGCACCGGGGAGCTGTTTTTT
CASSQVRQGTGELFF
>TRBD1|many|TRBV10-3|TRBJ1-2
TGTGCCGCCCAGGGGGATGGCTACACCTTC
CAAQGDGYTF
>TRBD1|many|TRBV12-3/TRBV12-4|TRBJ2-5
TGTGCCAGCAGTCCGGGACAGGGGGGAGGAGAGACCCAGTACTTC
CASSPGQGGGETQYF
>TRBD1|many|TRBV20-1|TRBJ2-3
TGCAGTTCACACCGGGACAGGGAAGCGAATACGCAGTATTTT
CSSHRDREANTQYF
>NA|many|TRBV29-1|TRBJ1-2
TGCAGCGTCCTAAACCCACCCTATGGCTACACCTTC
CSVLNPPYGYTF
>TRBD1|few|TRBV5-1|TRBJ1-5
TGCGCCAGCAGCCCTGGACAGGGAGAGAAGCCCCAGCATTTT
CASSPGQGEKPQHF
>NA|many|TRBV28|TRBJ1-5
TGTGCCAGCAGCACAGGGTTCAGGGGCAATCAGCCCCAGCATTTT
CASSTGFRGNQPQHF
>NA|NA|TRBV11-2|TRBJ2-1
TGTGCCAGCACCTCTTTTAGGAGCTACAATGAGCAGTTCTTC
CASTSFRSYNEQFF
>TRBD1|NA|TRBV7-6|TRBJ2-7
TGTGCCAGCAGCGGACGGACAGGGGGCTCCGGCGAGAAGTACTTC
CASSGRTGGSGEKYF
>TRBD2|many|TRBV9|TRBJ2-1
TGTGCCAGCAGCCAGGGACTAGCGGGTGTCCAGCAGTTCTTC
CASSQGLAGVQQFF
>NA|many|TRBV5-6|TRBJ2-5
TGTGCCAGCAGTCGGGACTTTTCGGAGACCCAGTACTTC
CASSRDFSETQYF
>NA|many|TRBV20-1|TRBJ1-3
TGCAGTGCTAGAGGTCTTGGAAACACCATATATTTT
CSARGLGNTIYF
>NA|many|TRBV24-1|TRBJ1-1
TGTGCCACCAGTGACGTGGACGGCGAAGCTTTCTTT
CATSDVDGEAFF
>TRBD1|many|TRBV20-1|TRBJ1-6
TGCAGTGCTAGACCGGGACAGGGAGTCTATAATTCACCCCTCCACTTT
CSARPGQGVYNSPLHF
>NA|many|TRBV5-1|TRBJ1-2
TGCGCCAGCAGCTTGGCTGCAGGATTATACGGGAACTATGGCTACACCTTC
CASSLAAGLYGNYGYTF
>NA|many|TRBV5-5|TRBJ1-1
TGTGCCAGCACCGGGGGGACACTAAACACTGAAGCTTTCTTT
CASTGGTLNTEAFF
>NA|NA|TRBV6-5|TRBJ2-3
TGTGCCAGCACTCAACAGGGAGGCACAGATACGCAGTATTTT
CASTQQGGTDTQYF
>NA|many|TRBV20-1|TRBJ1-4
TGCAGTGCTAGACCCCCTGGAGGGAGTGAAAAACTGTTTTTT
CSARPPGGSEKLFF
>TRBD1|NA|TRBV29-1|TRBJ1-2
TGCAGCGCCTCAGACAGGGGGCAAGGAGGCTACACCTTC
CSASDRGQGGYTF
>TRBD1|many|TRBV6-6|TRBJ1-4
TGTGCCAGCAGATGGACAGGGGAGGAAAAACTGTTTTTT
CASRWTGEEKLFF
>TRBD1|many|TRBV5-6|TRBJ1-2
TGTGCCAGCAGCTCGATCCGCCTTGACAGGGACCATGGCTACACCTTC
CASSSIRLDRDHGYTF
>NA|many|TRBV14|TRBJ2-3
TGTGCCAGCAGCCAAGACAAGCGAGGCACAGATACGCAGTATTTT
CASSQDKRGTDTQYF
>NA|many|TRBV27|TRBJ2-5
TGTGCCAGCAGTTTATCGGTATATGGGCAAGAGACCCAGTACTTC
CASSLSVYGQETQYF
>TRBD1|NA|TRBV12-3/TRBV12-4|TRBJ1-3
TGTGCCAGCAGTTTAAAGAGGGGACAGCTCTCCGGAAACACCATATATTTT
CASSLKRGQLSGNTIYF
>NA|many|TRBV4-1|TRBJ1-5
TGCGCCAGCAGCCGATTACCGGGACCACGCAGCCAGCCCCAGCATTTT
CASSRLPGPRSQPQHF
>NA|many|TRBV29-1|TRBJ2-5
TGCAGCGTTGAAGATATAGGGGAGACCCAGTACTTC
CSVEDIGETQYF
>NA|few|TRBV12-5|TRBJ1-4
TGTGCTAGTGGTTCGACACGACAGACTACTAATGAAAAACTGTTTTTT
CASGSTRQTTNEKLFF
>TRBD1|many|TRBV29-1|TRBJ1-1
TGCAGCGTGTCGGGACAGAGGAACACTGAAGCTTTCTTT
CSVSGQRNTEAFF
>TRBD1|few|TRBV5-1|TRBJ1-2
TGCGCCAGCTCAAACCCGGGACAGGAATCTTTCTACACCTTC
CASSNPGQESFYTF
>NA|many|TRBV6-4|TRBJ2-2
TGTGCCAGCGGTCCGGGGGCGGGGGACACCGGGGAGCTGTTTTTT
CASGPGAGDTGELFF
>NA|many|TRBV27|TRBJ2-3
TGTGCCAGCAGTTTACGGTTATTGACAGATACGCAGTATTTT
CASSLRLLTDTQYF
>TRBD1|many|TRBV6-5|TRBJ2-2
TGTGCCAGCAGTTACTTAGGGACAGGGGGGTACGGGGAGCTGTTTTTT
CASSYLGTGGYGELFF
>NA|many|TRBV20-1|TRBJ2-1
TGCAGTGCTAGGGAGAATCTCGGCCGAGTCGAGCAGTTCTTC
CSARENLGRVEQFF
>TRBD2|many|TRBV7-2|TRBJ2-2
TGTGCCAGCAGCTTAAAAGCGGGGGGGCTCTACACCGGGGAGCTGTTTTTT
CASSLKAGGLYTGELFF